This passage covers 19 T cell receptor beta chains from one sample sequenced in a study of blood T cell repertoires in COVID-19. The protocol was immunoSEQ multiplex PCR, while the TCRdb copy is restricted to in-frame clones and leaves out a portion. The sample has 70,000 or so clones; 70% to 80% are singletons. The sample was peripheral blood. These receptors all come from a human donor in a cohort sampled during active COVID-19.

The J gene is TRBJ2-5, the V gene TRBV19, with 14 bases fitting TRBD2. This CDR3 region has 15 residues. Germline V gene data show CDR1 as LNHDA and CDR2 as SQIVND (reference sequence). Losses at the gene ends were 8 bases for V and 5 bases for J; bases not matched to a gene: 7. DNA of the CDR3: TGTGCCAGTCGGGGGACTAGCGGGAGCTGGGAGACCCAGTACTTC. Protein sequence: CASRGTSGSWETQYF.

The chain employs TRBV5-1 and TRBJ2-7, with D tentatively TRBD1 (5 bases). CDR1 is SGHRS, CDR2 YFSETQ, per germline. Trimming removed 0 bases from V and 5 bases from J, with 12 bases in between. The CDR3 covers 14 residues. The CDR3 coding sequence is TGCGCCAGCAGCTTGGTCAGGGATCGGGACGAGCAGTACTTC. Encoded protein: CASSLVRDRDEQYF.

This rearrangement joins TRBV27 to TRBJ2-7; 9 bases map to TRBD2. The CDR3 is 13 residues long. Germline V gene data show CDR1 as MNHEY and CDR2 as SMNVEV (reference sequence). V shed 6 bases and J 5 bases; nucleotides not matched to a gene: 5. The CDR3, as DNA: TGTGCCAGCAGCTATAGCGGGAGAAACGAGCAGTACTTC. Its translation: CASSYSGRNEQYF.

The genes are TRBV19 and TRBJ1-1, with D tentatively TRBD1 (5 bases). Germline loops: CDR1 LNHDA, CDR2 SQIVND (reference sequence). The CDR3 loop spans 14 amino acids. Trimming cost V 11 bases and J 0 bases, with 16 bases left between them. CDR3 amino acids: CASQPGLMNTEAFF. The CDR3 nucleotides are TGTGCCTCCCAACCGGGACTGATGAACACTGAAGCTTTCTTT.

DNA of the CDR3: TGTGCCAGCAGTCGGCGGGGGGCCGATAGCACAGATACGCAGTATTTT. It specifies CASSRRGADSTDTQYF. The V call is TRBV28, the J call TRBJ2-3; 8 bases are a match to TRBD2. CDR3 length: 16 amino acids. The germline gives CDR1 MDHEN, CDR2 SYDVKM. V dropped 5 bases and J dropped 0; count of bases not matched to a gene: 7.

V is TRBV3-1 (or the pseudogene TRBV3-2) and J is TRBJ2-3; a possible D gene is TRBD1 (5 bases). The CDR3 has 16 residues. In germline, CDR1 is LGHDT, CDR2 YNNKEL (reference sequence). V shed 4 bases and J shed 0 bases, with 14 bases lying between them. The DNA of the CDR3 is TGTGCCAGCAGCCCTACAGGATCCTATAGCACAGATACGCAGTATTTT. Translated: CASSPTGSYSTDTQYF.

The rearrangement uses TRBV7-2 and TRBJ2-3; weak D call: TRBD2 (6 bases). V lost 5 bases and J 0 bases, leaving 18 bases between the germline ends. CDR1 is SGHTA, CDR2 FQGNSA, per germline. This CDR3 is built from 17 residues. The CDR3 DNA follows: TGTGCCAGCAGCACGACCCTGTTTGGGGGGAGCACAGATACGCAGTATTTT. Protein: CASSTTLFGGSTDTQYF. Together with reference TRBV7-2 and TRBJ2-3, the CDR3 gives the full variable domain: GAGVSQSPSNKVTEKGKDVELRCDPISGHTALYWYRQSLGQGLEFLIYFQGNSAPDKSGLPSDRFSAERTGGSVSTLTIQRTQQEDSAVYLCASSTTLFGGSTDTQYFGPGTRLTVL.

This clone was seen more than once but under ten times. The chain joins TRBV27 to TRBJ1-5; 8 bases match TRBD1. Unmatched junction bases numbered 4, after V lost 3 bases and J lost 0 bases. Germline assignment: CDR1 MNHEY and CDR2 SMNVEV (reference sequence). The CDR3 spans 16 residues. CDR3 DNA: TGTGCCAGCAGTTTTGGGGGACAGGATAGCAATCAGCCCCAGCATTTT. Translated, it gives CASSFGGQDSNQPQHF.

The genes are TRBV6-5 and TRBJ1-4; 9 nucleotides match TRBD1. The germline V gene encodes CDR1 MNHEY and CDR2 SVGAGI. Trimming removed 6 bases from V and 7 bases from J; junction bases left unmatched: 6. CDR3 length equals 14 residues. CDR3 sequence: CASREDRGIEKLFF. In DNA, the CDR3 is TGTGCCAGCAGGGAGGACAGGGGTATTGAAAAACTGTTTTTT.

V and J are TRBV11-2 and TRBJ2-3; no clear D gene. V dropped 5 bases and J dropped 2 bases, with 14 bases sitting between them. CDR1 and CDR2 (germline): SGHAT, FQNNGV. The CDR3 is 15 residues long. CDR3 DNA sequence: TGTGCCAGCAGCCCAGCGACTCCCTTCACAGATACGCAGTATTTT. Protein product: CASSPATPFTDTQYF.

The chain recombines TRBV6-2 or TRBV6-3 with TRBJ2-5; D might be TRBD1 (6 bases). The CDR3 totals 14 residues. The germline V gene has CDR1 MNHEY and CDR2 SVGEGT. V dropped 0 bases and J dropped 3 bases, with 8 bases sitting between them. DNA of the CDR3: TGTGCCAGCAGTTACTCGGACAGAAAAGAGACCCAGTACTTC. This gives the protein CASSYSDRKETQYF.

This clone was observed once. The chain has TRBV4-2 and TRBJ1-2; TRBD1 is a possible D gene (5 bases). Trimming took 4 bases from V and 0 from J, leaving 15 bases between them. This CDR3 region has 16 residues. CDR1 LGHNA and CDR2 YNFKEQ come from the germline V gene. The DNA for the CDR3 is TGTGCCAGCAGCCCAGAGAACGACAGAACTAACTATGGCTACACCTTC. It encodes CASSPENDRTNYGYTF.

This chain links TRBV15 with TRBJ2-3; the D gene is possibly TRBD2 (5 bases). The CDR3 spans 15 residues. The V end lost 0 bases, the J end lost 4 bases, and 11 bases lay between the germline ends. CDR1 LNHNV and CDR2 YYDKDF come from the germline V gene (reference sequence). The CDR3 protein is CATSREVLSADTQYF. As DNA, the CDR3 is TGTGCCACCAGCAGAGAGGTACTTAGCGCAGATACGCAGTATTTT. Drawing the rest from reference TRBV15 and TRBJ2-3, the complete variable domain is DAMVIQNPRYQVTQFGKPVTLSCSQTLNHNVMYWYQQKSSQAPKLLFHYYDKDFNNEADTPDNFQSRRPNTSFCFLDIRSPGLGDTAMYLCATSREVLSADTQYFGPGTRLTVL.

The chain has TRBV7-6 and TRBJ2-2; D is ambiguous. The CDR3 runs 18 residues. Germline CDR1 reads SGHVS; CDR2 reads FNYEAQ. Trimming shortened V by 2 bases and J by 0 bases, and 16 bases separated the two germline ends. The CDR3 sequence is CASSLRLAAPANTGELFF. The CDR3 nucleotides read TGTGCCAGCAGCTTAAGGTTGGCGGCCCCCGCGAACACCGGGGAGCTGTTTTTT.

This chain connects TRBV6-6 to TRBJ1-6; maybe TRBD1 (6 bases). V lost 5 bases to trimming and J lost 0 bases, with 14 bases between them. Germline CDR1 is MNHNY and CDR2 is SVGAGI (reference sequence). The CDR3 spans 17 residues. The chain's CDR3 is CASSPGQSSSYNSPLHF. For the CDR3, the DNA is TGTGCCAGCAGTCCCGGACAGTCAAGCTCCTATAATTCACCCCTCCACTTT.

The chain is built from TRBV5-1 and TRBJ2-5; possibly TRBD1 for D (5 bases). This CDR3 comprises 14 residues. Looked up from germline, CDR1 is SGHRS and CDR2 is YFSETQ. V lost 7 bases to trimming and J lost 1 base, with 14 bases between them. In DNA, the CDR3 is TGCGCCAGCCAACCAGGGTCGACCCAAGAGACCCAGTACTTC. Its protein is CASQPGSTQETQYF.

V and J are TRBV3-1 (or the pseudogene TRBV3-2) and TRBJ2-6; the D gene is possibly TRBD1 (5 bases). The germline V and J ends were trimmed by 3 bases and 0 bases, with 21 bases remaining between them. The CDR3 sequence is 20 residues long. Germline assignment: CDR1 LGHDT and CDR2 YNNKEL (reference sequence). This CDR3 is CASSHYRIALLSSGANVLTF. In DNA, the CDR3 is TGTGCCAGCAGCCACTACAGGATCGCTCTTCTATCCTCTGGGGCCAACGTCCTGACTTTC.

The sample holds one count of this clone. The V call is TRBV5-1, the J call TRBJ1-1, with TRBD1 identical over 8 bases. This CDR3 spans 16 amino acids. Losses at the gene ends were 0 bases for V and 1 base for J; bases not matched to a gene: 5. CDR1 and CDR2 (germline): SGHRS, YFSETQ. This chain's CDR3 is CASSLAWTGRNTEAFF. The CDR3 coding sequence is TGCGCCAGCAGCTTGGCATGGACAGGGCGGAACACTGAAGCTTTCTTT.

The chain uses TRBV6-5 and TRBJ1-4; D gene uncertain. Trimming left V 0 bases short and J 4 bases short, with 9 bases between. This CDR3 spans 15 amino acids. Per the germline V gene, CDR1 is MNHEY and CDR2 is SVGAGI. In DNA form, the CDR3 reads TGTGCCAGCAGTTACTCTGGGCATGGTAATGAAAAACTGTTTTTT. Translated: CASSYSGHGNEKLFF.